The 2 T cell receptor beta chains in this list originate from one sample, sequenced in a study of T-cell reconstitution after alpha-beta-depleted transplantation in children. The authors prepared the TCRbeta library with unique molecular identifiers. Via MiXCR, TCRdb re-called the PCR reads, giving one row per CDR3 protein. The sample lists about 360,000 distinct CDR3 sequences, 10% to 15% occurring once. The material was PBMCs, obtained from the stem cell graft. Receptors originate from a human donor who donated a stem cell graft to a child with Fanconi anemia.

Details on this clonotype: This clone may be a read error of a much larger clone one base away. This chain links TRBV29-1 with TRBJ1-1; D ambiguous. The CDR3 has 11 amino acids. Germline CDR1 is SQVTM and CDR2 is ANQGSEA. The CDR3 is CIAVMNTEAYF. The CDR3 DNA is TGCATCGCGGTCATGAACACTGAAGCTTACTTT.

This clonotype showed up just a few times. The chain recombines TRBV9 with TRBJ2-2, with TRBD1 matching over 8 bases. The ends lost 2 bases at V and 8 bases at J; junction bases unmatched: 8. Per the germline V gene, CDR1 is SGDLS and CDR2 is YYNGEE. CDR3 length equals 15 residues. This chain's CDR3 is CASSVTQGGGGELFF. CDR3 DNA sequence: TGTGCCAGCAGCGTTACACAGGGGGGAGGAGGGGAGCTGTTTTTT.